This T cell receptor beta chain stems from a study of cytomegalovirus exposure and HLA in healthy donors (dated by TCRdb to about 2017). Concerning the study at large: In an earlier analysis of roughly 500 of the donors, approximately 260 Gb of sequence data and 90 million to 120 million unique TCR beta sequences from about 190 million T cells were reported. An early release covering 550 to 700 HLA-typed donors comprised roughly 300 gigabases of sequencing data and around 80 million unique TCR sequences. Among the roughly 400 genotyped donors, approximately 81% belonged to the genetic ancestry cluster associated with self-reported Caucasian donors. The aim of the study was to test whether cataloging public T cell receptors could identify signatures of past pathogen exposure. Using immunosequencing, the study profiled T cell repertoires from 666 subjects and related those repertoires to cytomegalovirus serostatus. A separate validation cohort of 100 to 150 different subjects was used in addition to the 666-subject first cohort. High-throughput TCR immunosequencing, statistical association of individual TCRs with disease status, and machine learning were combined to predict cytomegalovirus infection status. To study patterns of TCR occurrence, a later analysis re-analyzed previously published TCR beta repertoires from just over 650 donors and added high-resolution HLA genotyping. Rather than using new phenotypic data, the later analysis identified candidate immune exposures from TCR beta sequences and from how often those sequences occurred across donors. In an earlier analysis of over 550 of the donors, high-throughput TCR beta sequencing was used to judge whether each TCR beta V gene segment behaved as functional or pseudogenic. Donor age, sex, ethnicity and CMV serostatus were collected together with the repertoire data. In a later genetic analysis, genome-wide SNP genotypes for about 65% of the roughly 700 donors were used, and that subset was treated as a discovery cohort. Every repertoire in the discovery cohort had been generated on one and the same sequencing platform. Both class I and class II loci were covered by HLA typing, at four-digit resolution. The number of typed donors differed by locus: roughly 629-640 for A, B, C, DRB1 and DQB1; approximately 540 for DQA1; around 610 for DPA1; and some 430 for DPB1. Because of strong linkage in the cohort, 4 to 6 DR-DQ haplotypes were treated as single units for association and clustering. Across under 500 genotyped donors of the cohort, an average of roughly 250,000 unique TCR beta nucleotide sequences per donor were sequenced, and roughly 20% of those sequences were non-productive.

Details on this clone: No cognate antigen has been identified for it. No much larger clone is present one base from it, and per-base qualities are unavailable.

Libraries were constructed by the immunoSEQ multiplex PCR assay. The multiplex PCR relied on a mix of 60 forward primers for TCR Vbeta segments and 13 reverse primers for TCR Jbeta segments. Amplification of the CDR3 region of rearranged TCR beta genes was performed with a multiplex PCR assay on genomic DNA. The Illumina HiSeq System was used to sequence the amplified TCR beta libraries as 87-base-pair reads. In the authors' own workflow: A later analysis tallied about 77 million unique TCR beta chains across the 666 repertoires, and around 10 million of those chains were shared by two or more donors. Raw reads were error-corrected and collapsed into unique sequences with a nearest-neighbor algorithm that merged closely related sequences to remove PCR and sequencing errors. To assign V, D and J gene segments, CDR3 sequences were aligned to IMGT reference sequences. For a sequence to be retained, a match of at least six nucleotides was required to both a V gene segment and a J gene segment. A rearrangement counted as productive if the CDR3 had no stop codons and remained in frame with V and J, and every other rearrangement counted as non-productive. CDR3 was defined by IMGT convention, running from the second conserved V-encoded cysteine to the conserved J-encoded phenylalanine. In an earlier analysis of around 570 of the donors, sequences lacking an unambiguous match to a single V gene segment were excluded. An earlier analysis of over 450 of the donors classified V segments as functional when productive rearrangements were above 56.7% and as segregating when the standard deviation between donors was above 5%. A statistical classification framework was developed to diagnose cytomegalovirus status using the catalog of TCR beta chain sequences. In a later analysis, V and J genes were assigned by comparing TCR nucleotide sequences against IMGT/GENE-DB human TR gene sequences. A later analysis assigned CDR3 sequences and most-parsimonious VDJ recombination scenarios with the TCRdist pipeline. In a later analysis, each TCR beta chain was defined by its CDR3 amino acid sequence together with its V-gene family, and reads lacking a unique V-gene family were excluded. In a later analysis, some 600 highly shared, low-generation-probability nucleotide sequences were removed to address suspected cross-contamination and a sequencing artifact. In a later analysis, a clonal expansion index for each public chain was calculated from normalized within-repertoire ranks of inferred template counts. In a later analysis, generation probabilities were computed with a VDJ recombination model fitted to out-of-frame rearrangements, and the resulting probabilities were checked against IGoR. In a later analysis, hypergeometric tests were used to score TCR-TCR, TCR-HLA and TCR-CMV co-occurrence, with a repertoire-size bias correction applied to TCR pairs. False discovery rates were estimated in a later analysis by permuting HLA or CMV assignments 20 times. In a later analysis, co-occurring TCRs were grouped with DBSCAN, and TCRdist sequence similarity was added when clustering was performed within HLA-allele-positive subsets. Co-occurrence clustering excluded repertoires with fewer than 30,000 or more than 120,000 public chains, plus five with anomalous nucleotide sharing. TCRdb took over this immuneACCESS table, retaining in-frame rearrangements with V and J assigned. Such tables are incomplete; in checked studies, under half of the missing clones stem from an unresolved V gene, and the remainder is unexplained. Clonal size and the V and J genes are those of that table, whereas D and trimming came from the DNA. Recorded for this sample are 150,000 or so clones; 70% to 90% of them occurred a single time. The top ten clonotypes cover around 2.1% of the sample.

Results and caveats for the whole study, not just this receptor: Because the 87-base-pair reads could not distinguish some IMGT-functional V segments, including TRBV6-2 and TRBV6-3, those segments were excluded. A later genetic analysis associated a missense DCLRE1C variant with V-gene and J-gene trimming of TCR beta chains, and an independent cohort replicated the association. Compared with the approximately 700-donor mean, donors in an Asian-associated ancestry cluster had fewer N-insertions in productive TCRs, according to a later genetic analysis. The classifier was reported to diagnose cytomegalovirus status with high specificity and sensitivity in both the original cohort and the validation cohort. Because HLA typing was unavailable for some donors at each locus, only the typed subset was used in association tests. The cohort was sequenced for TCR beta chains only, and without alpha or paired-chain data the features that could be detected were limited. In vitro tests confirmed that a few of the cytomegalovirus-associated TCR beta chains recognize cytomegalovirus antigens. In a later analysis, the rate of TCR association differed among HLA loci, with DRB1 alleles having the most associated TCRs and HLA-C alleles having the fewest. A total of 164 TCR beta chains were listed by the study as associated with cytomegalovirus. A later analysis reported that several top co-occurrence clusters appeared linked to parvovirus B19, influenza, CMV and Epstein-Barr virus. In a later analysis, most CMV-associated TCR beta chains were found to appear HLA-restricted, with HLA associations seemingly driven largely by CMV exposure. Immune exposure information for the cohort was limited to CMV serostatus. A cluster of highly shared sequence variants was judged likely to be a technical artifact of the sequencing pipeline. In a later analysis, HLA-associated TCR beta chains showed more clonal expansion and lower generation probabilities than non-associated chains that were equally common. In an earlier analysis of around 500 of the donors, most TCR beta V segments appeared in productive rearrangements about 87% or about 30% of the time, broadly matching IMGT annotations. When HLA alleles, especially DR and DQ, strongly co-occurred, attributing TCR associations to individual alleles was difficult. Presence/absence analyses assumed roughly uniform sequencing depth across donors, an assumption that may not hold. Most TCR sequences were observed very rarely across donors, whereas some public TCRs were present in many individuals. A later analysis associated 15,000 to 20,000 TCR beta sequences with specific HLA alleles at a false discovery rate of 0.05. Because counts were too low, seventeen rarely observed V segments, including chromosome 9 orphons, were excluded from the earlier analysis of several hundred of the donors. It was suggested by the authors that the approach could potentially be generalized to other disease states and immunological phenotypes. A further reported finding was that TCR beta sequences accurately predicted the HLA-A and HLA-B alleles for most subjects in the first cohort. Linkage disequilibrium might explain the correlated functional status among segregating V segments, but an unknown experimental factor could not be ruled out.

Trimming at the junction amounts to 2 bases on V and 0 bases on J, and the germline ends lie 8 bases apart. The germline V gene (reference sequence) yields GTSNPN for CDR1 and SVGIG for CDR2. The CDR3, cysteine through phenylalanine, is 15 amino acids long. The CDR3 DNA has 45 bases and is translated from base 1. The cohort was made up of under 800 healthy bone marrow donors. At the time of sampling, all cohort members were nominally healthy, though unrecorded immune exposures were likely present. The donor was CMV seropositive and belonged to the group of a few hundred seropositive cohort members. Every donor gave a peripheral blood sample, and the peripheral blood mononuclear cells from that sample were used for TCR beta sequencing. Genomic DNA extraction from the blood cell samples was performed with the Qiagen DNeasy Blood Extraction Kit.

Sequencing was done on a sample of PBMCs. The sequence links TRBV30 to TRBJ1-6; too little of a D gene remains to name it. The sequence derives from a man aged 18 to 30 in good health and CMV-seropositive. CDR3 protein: CAWSSGGSYNSPLHF. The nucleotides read TGTGCCTGGAGTTCTGGCGGCTCCTATAATTCACCCCTCCACTTT.